This TCR beta chain was identified in a study of blood T cell repertoires in COVID-19. Study information: Sites across the United States, Italy and Spain contributed samples from acute and convalescent COVID-19. Sample material is recorded as cDNA or gDNA derived from T cells, B-cell-depleted T cells, or PBMCs.

Trimming stripped 6 bases from V and 4 bases from J, with 9 bases between. The CDR3 contains 12 residues. Germline V gene lookup returns CDR1 SNHLY and CDR2 FYNNEI. As originally analysed: Nucleated cell number was recorded as an estimate derived from reference gene primer amplification. Assay: immunoSEQ multiplex PCR; the TCRdb copy retains only in-frame clones and omits some. The V and J calls and clone size were taken over from that table, and D and trimming were inferred from the DNA. The sample gives 68,000 or so clones, 80% to 90% of which show up once; approximately 2.7% is in the top ten. Sequencing used peripheral blood. The clonotype was recovered from a man aged 45-65 years with acute or convalescent COVID-19. V and J are TRBV2 and TRBJ1-1, with unresolved D. CDR3 bases: TGTGCCAGCAGAAGACTGATCACTGAAGCTTTCTTT. This translates into CASRRLITEAFF.